This TCR beta chain was captured in a study of T-cell reconstitution after alpha-beta-depleted transplantation in children. General study points: Reported findings indicate that, about two months after transplant, alpha-beta T cells came from several hundred expanded clones, which were derived from non-depleted graft cells. The high TCRbeta diversity at day 60 in some patients came from surviving recipient T cells and thymic progenitors.

Researchers prepared the TCRbeta library using unique molecular identifiers, the study reports. A single record per CDR3 protein comes from TCRdb applying MiXCR to the PCR reads. The sample includes fewer than 550,000 distinct CDR3 sequences, about 10% of them seen just once. The ends lost 7 bases at V and 6 bases at J; junction bases unmatched: 11. The germline V gene encodes CDR1 SNHLY and CDR2 FYNNEI. The CDR3 is 17 residues long. As for this clonotype: Its cognate antigen is unknown.

J is TRBJ2-1 and V is TRBV2, with 14 bases matching TRBD2. The sample here was PBMCs, mostly from graft donor cells, taken 180 days after TCRalphabeta/CD19-depleted stem cell transplant. This sequence originates from a female patient between 2 and 15 years old who had a stem cell transplant for aplastic anemia, so the T cells may come from the graft donor. The CDR3 region has the DNA TGTGCCAGCATTCTGACTAGCGGGGGGGCCGGGGGCAATGAGCAGTTCTTC. Amino acids: CASILTSGGAGGNEQFF. The full variable domain, its missing parts supplied by reference TRBV2 and TRBJ2-1, is EPEVTQTPSHQVTQMGQEVILRCVPISNHLYFYWYRQILGQKVEFLVSFYNNEISEKSEIFDDQFSVERPDGSNFTLKIRSTKLEDSAMYFCASILTSGGAGGNEQFFGPGTRLTVL.